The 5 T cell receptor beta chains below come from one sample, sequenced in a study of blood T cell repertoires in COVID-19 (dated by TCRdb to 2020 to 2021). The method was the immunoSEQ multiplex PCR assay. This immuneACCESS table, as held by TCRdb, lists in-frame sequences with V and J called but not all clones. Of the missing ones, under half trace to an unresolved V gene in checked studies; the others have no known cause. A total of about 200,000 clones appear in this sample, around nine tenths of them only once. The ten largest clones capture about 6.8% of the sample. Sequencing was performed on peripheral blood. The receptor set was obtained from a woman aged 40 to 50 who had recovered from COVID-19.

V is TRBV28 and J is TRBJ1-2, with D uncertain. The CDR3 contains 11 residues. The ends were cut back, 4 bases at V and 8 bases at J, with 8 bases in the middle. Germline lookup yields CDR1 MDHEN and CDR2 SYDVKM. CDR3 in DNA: TGTGCCAGCAGTTGGAACGGGGGCTACACCTTC. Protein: CASSWNGGYTF.

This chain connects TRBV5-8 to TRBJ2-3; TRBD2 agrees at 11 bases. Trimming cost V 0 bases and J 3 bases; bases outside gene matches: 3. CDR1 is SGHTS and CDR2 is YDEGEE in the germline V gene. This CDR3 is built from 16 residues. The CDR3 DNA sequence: TGTGCCAGCAGCTTGGGAACTAGCGGGAGTACAGATACGCAGTATTTT. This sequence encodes CASSLGTSGSTDTQYF.

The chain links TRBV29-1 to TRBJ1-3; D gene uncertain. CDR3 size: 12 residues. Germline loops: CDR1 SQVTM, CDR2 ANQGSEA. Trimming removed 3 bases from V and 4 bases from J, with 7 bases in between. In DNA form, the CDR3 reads TGCAGCGTTGAGAGTCCCGGAAACACCATATATTTT. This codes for CSVESPGNTIYF.

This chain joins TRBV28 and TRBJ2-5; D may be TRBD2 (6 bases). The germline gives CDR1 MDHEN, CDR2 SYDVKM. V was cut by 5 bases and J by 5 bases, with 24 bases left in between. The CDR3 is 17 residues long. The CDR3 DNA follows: TGTGCCAGCAGTACAGCCACCTCGCCGACTAGGTGGGAGACCCAGTACTTC. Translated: CASSTATSPTRWETQYF.

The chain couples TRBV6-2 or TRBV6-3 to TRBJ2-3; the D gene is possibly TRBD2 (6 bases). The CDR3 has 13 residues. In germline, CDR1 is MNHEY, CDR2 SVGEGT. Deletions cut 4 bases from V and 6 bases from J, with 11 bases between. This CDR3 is CASSFLATDTQYF. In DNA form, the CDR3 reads TGTGCCAGCAGTTTCCTAGCGACCGATACGCAGTATTTT.